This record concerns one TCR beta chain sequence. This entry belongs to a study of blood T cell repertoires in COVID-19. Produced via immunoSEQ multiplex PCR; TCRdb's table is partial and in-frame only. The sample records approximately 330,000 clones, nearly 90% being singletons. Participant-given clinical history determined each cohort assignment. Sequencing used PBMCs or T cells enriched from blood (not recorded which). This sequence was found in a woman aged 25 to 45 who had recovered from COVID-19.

The CDR3 coding sequence is TGTGCCAGCAGTTTTATCGGGAGAGAGCAGTTCTTC. Encoded protein: CASSFIGREQFF. The genes are TRBV28 and TRBJ2-1; maybe TRBD2 (6 bases). The V and J ends lost 3 bases and 10 bases respectively, with 10 bases between them. This CDR3 contains 12 residues. Germline V gene sequence: CDR1 MDHEN, CDR2 SYDVKM.